Following are 15 T cell receptor beta chains from one sample sequenced in a study of T cell repertoires in cytomegalovirus infection. Each CDR3 protein gets one entry after TCRdb re-called the reads with MiXCR. The sample records 600,000 to 800,000 distinct CDR3 sequences, 20% to 30% being singletons. The specimen was CD8+ T cells from PBMCs. The origin of the receptors is a human donor in good health (CMV status not recorded). Some clones in this sample may be carry-over from other donors' samples.

This clonotype appeared a few times. V gene TRBV20-1 combines with J gene TRBJ2-7; D is unresolved. Germline lookup yields CDR1 DFQATT and CDR2 SNEGSKA (reference sequence). V gave up 2 bases and J gave up 0 bases, with 8 bases separating them. CDR3 length equals 13 residues. Here the CDR3 reads CSARSPSSYEQYF. In DNA, the CDR3 is TGCAGTGCTAGAAGCCCCAGCTCCTACGAGCAGTACTTC.

This clonotype was seen repeatedly, ten times or more. The V gene is TRBV4-3, the J gene TRBJ1-3; the D is unclear. Trimming removed 1 base at V and 1 base at J, with 8 bases between. The CDR3 contains 15 residues. From germline, CDR1 is LGHNA and CDR2 YSLEER. CDR3 sequence (DNA): TGCGCCAGCAGCCAAGCTGGCACTTCTGGAAACACCATATATTTT. It specifies CASSQAGTSGNTIYF.

This clonotype was counted ten times or more. The chain is built from TRBV19 and TRBJ2-7, with 8 nucleotides matching TRBD1. CDR1 is LNHDA and CDR2 is SQIVND in the germline V gene (reference sequence). The V segment lost 8 bases and the J segment 2 bases; nucleotides outside the gene matches: 8. The CDR3 is 14 amino acids. The CDR3 DNA sequence: TGTGCCAGTGGTTTAGGACAGGGAACCTACGAGCAGTACTTC. This codes for CASGLGQGTYEQYF.

As regards this clonotype: It may be a read error: a sequence one base away is much more abundant. This chain connects TRBV12-5 to TRBJ2-2; tentatively, D is TRBD2 (6 bases). Germline V CDR1 and CDR2: LGHNT, FRNRAP. This CDR3 has 16 residues. With 3 bases removed from V and 0 bases from J, the gap between germline ends came to 11 bases. In DNA, the CDR3 is TGTGCTAGTGGTTTTGCGGGGAAAGCGAACACCGGGGAGCTGTTTTTT. Residues: CASGFAGKANTGELFF. The full variable domain, its missing parts supplied by reference TRBV12-5 and TRBJ2-2, is DARVTQTPRHKVTEMGQEVTMRCQPILGHNTVFWYRQTMMQGLELLAYFRNRAPLDDSGMPKDRFSAEMPDATLATLKIQPSEPRDSAVYFCASGFAGKANTGELFFGEGSRLTVL.

The rearrangement joins TRBV6-8 to TRBJ2-3, with 10 bases fitting TRBD2. J lost 3 bases, V lost 2 bases, and 5 bases had no gene match. The CDR3 covers 16 residues. In germline, CDR1 is MNHGY, CDR2 SAAAGT. The CDR3, as DNA: TGTGCCAGCAGTTACGGACTAGCGGATCCAACAGATACGCAGTATTTT. It is translated as CASSYGLADPTDTQYF.

This clonotype was detected a few times. V gene TRBV6-5 combines with J gene TRBJ2-7; a possible D gene is TRBD2 (6 bases). Germline-derived CDR1 and CDR2 are MNHEY and SVGAGI. With 7 bases removed from V and 4 bases from J, the gap between germline ends came to 11 bases. This CDR3 is 12 amino acids long. CDR3 sequence reads: CASTGVRYEQYF. CDR3 bases: TGTGCCAGCACGGGGGTGCGGTACGAGCAGTACTTC.

This clonotype was detected ten times or more. The chain combines TRBV12-3 or TRBV12-4 with TRBJ2-1; D call uncertain. The CDR3 sequence is 15 residues long. Trimming removed 2 bases from V and 3 bases from J, with 11 bases in between. The CDR3 coding sequence is TGTGCCAGCAGTTTAAACGGCCGCTTCTACAATGAGCAGTTCTTC. Translated: CASSLNGRFYNEQFF.

This clonotype was observed a few times. V usage is TRBV3-1 and J usage is TRBJ2-3; D is ambiguous. V lost 1 base, J lost 0 bases, and 8 bases lay in between. CDR1 is LGHDT, CDR2 YNNKEL, per germline (reference sequence). The CDR3 has 15 residues. CDR3 sequence reads: CASSQVAASTDTQYF. In nucleotides, the CDR3 is TGTGCCAGCAGCCAAGTGGCCGCTAGCACAGATACGCAGTATTTT.

This clonotype was detected many times. This rearrangement joins TRBV7-9 to TRBJ2-3; D gene ambiguous. V dropped 4 bases and J dropped 0 bases, with 8 bases sitting between them. Looked up from germline, CDR1 is SEHNR and CDR2 is FQNEAQ (reference sequence). The CDR3 loop spans 14 amino acids. The CDR3: CASSSPASTDTQYF. The CDR3 DNA reads as TGTGCCAGCAGCTCACCTGCCAGCACAGATACGCAGTATTTT.

In this sample, this clonotype turned up many times. V and J are TRBV7-2 and TRBJ2-5; D may be TRBD2 (5 bases). The CDR3 has 15 amino acids. Germline V CDR1 and CDR2: SGHTA, FQGNSA. The germline V and J ends were trimmed by 5 bases and 4 bases, with 17 bases remaining between them. The CDR3 nucleotides are TGTGCCAGCAGCCCTCACCGGGGTTCCGGAGAGACCCAGTACTTC. Translating it yields CASSPHRGSGETQYF.

This chain uses TRBV6-1 with TRBJ1-1, with 10 positions matching TRBD1. This CDR3 is built from 15 residues. The J segment lost 8 bases and the V segment lost 0 bases, leaving 6 bases of the junction unmatched. Germline CDR1 is MNHNS and CDR2 is SASEGT. Here the CDR3 reads CASSEAGTGDVEAFF. DNA for the CDR3: TGTGCCAGCAGTGAAGCGGGGACAGGGGACGTGGAAGCTTTCTTT.

V gene TRBV7-9 combines with J gene TRBJ2-1; 9 bases line up with TRBD2. The junction had 12 bases not matched to a gene; V was cut back by 5 bases and J by 10 bases. This CDR3 is built from 15 residues. Germline values: CDR1 SEHNR, CDR2 FQNEAQ (reference sequence). The CDR3, as DNA: TGTGCCAGCAGCCCAACCGGGACTAGCCTCTGGGAGCAGTTCTTC. Amino acid sequence: CASSPTGTSLWEQFF. The whole variable domain, filled in from reference TRBV7-9 and TRBJ2-1, reads DTGVSQNPRHKITKRGQNVTFRCDPISEHNRLYWYRQTLGQGPEFLTYFQNEAQLEKSRLLSDRFSAERPKGSFSTLEIQRTEQGDSAMYLCASSPTGTSLWEQFFGPGTRLTVL.

The chain joins TRBV20-1 to TRBJ1-4; TRBD1 aligns across 7 bases. The trim removed 6 bases at V and 5 bases at J, leaving 12 bases unmatched. CDR3 length: 15 amino acids. CDR1 is DFQATT, CDR2 SNEGSKA, per germline (reference sequence). The CDR3 sequence: CSAPYRDSQNEKLFF. The CDR3 coding sequence is TGCAGTGCCCCGTACCGGGACAGCCAGAATGAAAAACTGTTTTTT.

J is TRBJ1-5 and V is TRBV27; TRBD1 aligns across 8 bases. V gave up 5 bases and J gave up 9 bases; unmatched junction bases: 9. Germline CDR1 and CDR2: MNHEY and SMNVEV (reference sequence). The CDR3 length is 14 residues. CDR3 loop: CASSPYQGAGPQHF. In nucleotides, the CDR3 is TGTGCCAGCAGTCCGTACCAGGGGGCTGGGCCCCAGCATTTT.

This chain connects TRBV4-2 to TRBJ1-5, with D perhaps TRBD1 (5 bases). V lost 2 bases to trimming and J lost 1 base, with 9 bases between them. This CDR3 spans 15 amino acids. Germline CDR1 reads LGHNA; CDR2 reads YNFKEQ. DNA for the CDR3: TGTGCCAGCAGCCAACAGACAGCCAGCAATCAGCCCCAGCATTTT. It encodes CASSQQTASNQPQHF.